This record looks at one T cell receptor beta chain sequence and its context. The source of the sample is a study of lymphopenia after photon versus proton radiotherapy. Germline values: CDR1 SGHDT, CDR2 YYEEEE. V was clipped by 5 bases and J by 7 bases; unmatched bases: 7. The CDR3 has 14 residues. Measured with immunoSEQ multiplex PCR; TCRdb has only the in-frame clones, and not every one. The sample contains about 62,000 clones, 75% to 90% of which appear only once. This rearrangement joins TRBV5-6 to TRBJ2-3, with 10 positions matching TRBD2. The origin of this receptor is an elderly man with esophageal cancer. Sample: peripheral blood, taken from a patient treated with proton-based radiotherapy. In nucleotides, the CDR3 is TGTGCCAGCAGTCGACTAGCGGGTCCGCATACGCAGTATTTT. This translates into CASSRLAGPHTQYF.